The sequence of this T cell receptor beta chain was determined in a study of STAT5B mutations in CD4+ large granular lymphocyte leukemia (dated by TCRdb to the early 2020s). Broadly, across the study: Among healthy controls, the CDR3 'QG' motif was associated with a particular HLA allele. The study compared the TCRbeta repertoires of patients with CD4+ T-cell large granular lymphocyte leukemia against the TCRbeta repertoires of healthy blood donors. Flow cytometry performed on FACSCanto II or FACSVerse showed that the purified fractions had more than 95% purity among lymphocytes.

Via the germline V gene, CDR1 is SGHRS and CDR2 YFSETQ. Including the terminal cysteine and phenylalanine, the CDR3 comprises 14 residues. Kept here is only the CDR3 DNA, which spans 42 bases and is read in frame from base 1. The junction shows trimming of 4 bases on V and 4 bases on J, plus 15 bases between the germline ends. Here is what the overall study found, with its caveats: Main leukemic clonotypes were private to each patient, although under 30% appeared at low frequency in other patients' non-leukemic repertoires. The data were not HLA-matched, and the higher clonality in CD4+ T-LGLL than in CD8+ T-LGLL could be due to the relatively small sample size. Enrichment of TRBV06-family usage was observed among the top patient clones (8/27) relative to healthy controls (2/35). Compared with healthy CD4+ repertoires, CD4-sorted patient repertoires appeared more clonal, and this difference remained even after the putative leukemic clones were removed.

Buffy coats from under 40 blood donors, supplied by the Finnish Red Cross blood service, were used as healthy controls. All TCR-sequenced material derived from peripheral blood: patient blood samples and healthy donor buffy coats. Ficoll-Hypaque gradient centrifugation was used to isolate peripheral blood mononuclear cells. CD4+ cells were purified magnetically from the buffy coats of healthy controls. Genomic DNA was extracted with the Gentra Puregene Cell and Tissue kit and quantified on a Qubit 2.0 fluorometer. TCRbeta rearrangements were sequenced from genomic DNA using the immunoSEQ assay at survey resolution. Processing in the source paper ran as follows. In the TCR sequencing data, the smallest productive clonotype frequency that could be detected was 2.59 x 10-5. Only productive TCRbeta rearrangements, meaning sequences that were complete and in-frame, were kept for the analyses. The clonality of each sample was calculated as Simpson clonality in the immunoSEQ Analyzer version 3.0. Clones were categorized by frequency as very rare, small, medium, large (1-20%) or hyperexpanded (>20%). Generation probabilities were estimated with OLGA 1.2.3, V-gene circos plots were generated with VDJtools, specificities were searched for in VDJdb, and CDR3 motifs were identified with GLIPH. Here the immuneACCESS table is served through TCRdb, limited to in-frame sequences with V and J called. Missing clones are a known gap in these copies; in checked studies unresolved V genes cover under half, and the rest lacks a known reason. The D gene and trimming were derived from the DNA, and the V and J assignments and clone size from that table. This sample is represented by tens of thousands of clones; around 85% of them were singletons. The ten top clones hold less than 1.5% of the sample.

Notes on this clone: Its antigen is still unknown. Base qualities are missing; no much larger clone stands one base away.

This clonotype was sampled from a human donor in good health. The chain employs TRBV5-1 and TRBJ2-7; TRBD2 is a weak D gene call, 5 bases matching. Input material: CD4+ T cells from blood buffy coats. For the CDR3, the sequence is CASSGSGGGYEQYF. The DNA sequence follows: TGCGCCAGCAGCGGGAGCGGCGGCGGGTACGAGCAGTACTTC.